One sample yielded the 30 T cell receptor beta chains listed below, sequenced in a study of shared clonotypes between healthy human individuals. Sequenced by immunoSEQ multiplex PCR; TCRdb stores in-frame clones only, minus some. The sample gives 2 million to 3 million clones, more than 85% of which show up once; more than 0.35% is in the top ten. Input material: naive CD4+ T cells from PBMCs. As to subset: CD45RA+ positively selected. Receptors originate from a young man in good health. Some clones in this sample may be carry-over from other donors' samples.

Note on this clone: The same CDR3 is also encoded by other DNA sequences in this sample. This sequence joins TRBV4-1 and TRBJ1-1, with a possible D match to TRBD1 (5 bases). Germline V gives CDR1 MGHRA, CDR2 YSYEKL. V lost 2 bases and J lost 5, with 9 bases in between. The CDR3 sequence is 13 residues long. The CDR3 nucleotides are TGCGCCAGCAGCCAACGGGGGGATACTGAAGCTTTCTTT. This encodes CASSQRGDTEAFF.

The V gene is TRBV19, the J gene TRBJ2-3; TRBD1 might be the D (6 bases). V lost 5 bases and J lost 4, with 16 bases in between. The CDR3 loop spans 15 amino acids. Germline-derived CDR1 and CDR2 are LNHDA and SQIVND (reference sequence). The CDR3 sequence: CASSQTGRFPDTQYF. The CDR3 region has the DNA TGTGCCAGTAGTCAGACAGGTCGTTTCCCAGATACGCAGTATTTT.

The V call is TRBV28, the J call TRBJ1-1; TRBD1 agrees at 10 bases. Germline CDR1 is MDHEN and CDR2 is SYDVKM. Trimming cost V 2 bases and J 1 base; bases outside gene matches: 7. The CDR3 extends over 17 amino acids. CDR3 amino acids: CASSLITGTGANTEAFF. In DNA, the CDR3 is TGTGCCAGCAGTTTAATAACCGGGACAGGGGCGAACACTGAAGCTTTCTTT.

Points on this clone: The sample carries other DNA sequences with the same CDR3. This rearrangement joins TRBV28 to TRBJ2-1, with D tentatively TRBD1 (5 bases). This CDR3 contains 16 residues. Germline V gene data show CDR1 as MDHEN and CDR2 as SYDVKM. Trimming shortened V by 4 bases and J by 0 bases, and 13 bases separated the two germline ends. The chain's CDR3 is CASSSFDSSSYNEQFF. CDR3 sequence (DNA): TGTGCCAGCAGTTCCTTTGACAGTAGCTCCTACAATGAGCAGTTCTTC.

The genes are TRBV5-6 and TRBJ1-1; tentatively, D is TRBD1 (5 bases). The CDR3 totals 13 residues. V gave up 2 bases and J gave up 7 bases, with 12 bases separating them. In germline, CDR1 is SGHDT, CDR2 YYEEEE. In DNA form, the CDR3 reads TGTGCCAGCAGCTTTAAGTTCAGGGATGAAGCTTTCTTT. This translates into CASSFKFRDEAFF.

The gene calls are TRBV28 and TRBJ1-5, with D possibly TRBD1 on 5 matching bases. The V gene's germline CDR1 is MDHEN and CDR2 SYDVKM. Between the trimmed V and J ends, which lost 7 bases and 6 bases, there was a span of 16 bases. This CDR3 spans 14 amino acids. CDR3 in DNA: TGTGCCAGCAATACCGATGGGGGTGGTCAGCCCCAGCATTTT. Translation gives CASNTDGGGQPQHF.

This sequence joins TRBV15 and TRBJ2-1; possible D gene TRBD2, 5 bases. Germline V lookup: CDR1 LNHNV, CDR2 YYDKDF (reference sequence). CDR3 length: 13 amino acids. V was cut by 3 bases and J by 8 bases, with 11 bases left in between. Here the CDR3 reads CATSRLAGDEQFF. Written as DNA, the CDR3 is TGTGCCACCAGCAGGCTTGCCGGGGATGAGCAGTTCTTC.

The rearrangement uses TRBV7-2 and TRBJ2-2; D perhaps matches TRBD2 (5 bases). The ends were cut back, 6 bases at V and 4 bases at J, with 18 bases in the middle. Germline values: CDR1 SGHTA, CDR2 FQGNSA. The CDR3 runs to 16 residues. The CDR3 here is CASSSSGVRGTGELFF. The CDR3 DNA is TGTGCCAGCAGTTCCAGCGGAGTCCGGGGCACCGGGGAGCTGTTTTTT.

This clone occurred once. V is TRBV25-1 and J is TRBJ2-5, with 7 positions matching TRBD2. V lost 10 bases to trimming and J lost 5 bases; unmatched junction nucleotides: 13. CDR3 size: 14 residues. The germline V gene encodes CDR1 MGHDK and CDR2 SYGVNS. The CDR3 DNA reads as TGTGCCACCAGGAGACGGGGAGGGGAGGAGACCCAGTACTTC. Its translation: CATRRRGGEETQYF.

In this sample, this clone turned up once. This sequence joins TRBV6-5 and TRBJ2-3; D is ambiguous. This CDR3 is 15 amino acids long. In germline, CDR1 is MNHEY, CDR2 SVGAGI. The V and J ends lost 6 bases and 2 bases respectively, with 15 bases between them. This chain's CDR3 is CASRETITLTDTQYF. The CDR3 DNA follows: TGTGCCAGCAGAGAGACAATAACGCTCACAGATACGCAGTATTTT.

Remarks on this clone: At one end the junction does not follow the germline gene, possibly because of a read error. This rearrangement joins TRBV20-1 to TRBJ2-5, with 7 bases matching TRBD1. This CDR3 is built from 11 residues. Germline loops: CDR1 DFQATT, CDR2 SNEGSKA (reference sequence). This chain's CDR3 is CSAKTGSRGNF. The CDR3 nucleotides read TGCAGTGCGAAGACAGGGAGCCGCGGAAACTTC.

The chain recombines TRBV5-1 with TRBJ2-7; TRBD2 matches 7 bases. CDR3 length equals 17 residues. Germline V gene lookup returns CDR1 SGHRS and CDR2 YFSETQ. J lost 0 bases, V lost 4 bases, and 13 bases had no gene match. The CDR3 DNA follows: TGCGCCAGCAGCCCGCGGCTGACTGGCGGGAGCTCCTACGAGCAGTACTTC. It yields the protein CASSPRLTGGSSYEQYF.

A word on this clone: Other DNA sequences from this sample encode an identical CDR3 as well. The V gene is TRBV27, the J gene TRBJ2-3; D ambiguous. Germline CDR1 and CDR2: MNHEY and SMNVEV (reference sequence). This CDR3 is built from 11 residues. The ends were cut back, 6 bases at V and 6 bases at J, with 7 bases in the middle. DNA of the CDR3: TGTGCCAGCAGCCTTCGGGATACGCAGTATTTT. The encoded protein is CASSLRDTQYF.

This chain uses TRBV5-4 with TRBJ2-1; D is perhaps TRBD2 (6 bases). The V gene's germline CDR1 is SGHNT and CDR2 YYREEE (reference sequence). The V end lost 4 bases, the J end lost 7 bases, and 18 bases lay between the germline ends. The CDR3 totals 15 residues. The CDR3 loop reads CASSMRLVSVNEQFF. The CDR3 nucleotides are TGTGCCAGCAGCATGAGACTAGTAAGTGTGAATGAGCAGTTCTTC.

The chain uses TRBV7-3 and TRBJ1-3, with D uncertain. Germline-derived CDR1 and CDR2 are SGHTA and FQGTGA. V was shortened by 3 bases and J by 2 bases, with 26 bases between the two germline ends. The CDR3 has 20 amino acids. Written as DNA, the CDR3 is TGTGCCAGCAGCTTTTCCCATAACGGGGAGGGTAGACGACCTGGAAACACCATATATTTT. Encoded protein: CASSFSHNGEGRRPGNTIYF.

V and J are TRBV5-1 and TRBJ2-4; 14 nucleotides match TRBD2. The V gene's germline CDR1 is SGHRS and CDR2 YFSETQ. CDR3 size: 16 residues. J gave up 8 bases and V 4 bases, and 8 bases lay outside the gene matches. The DNA of the CDR3 is TGCGCCAGCAGCCCAAGACTAGCGGGAGGGCGGCACATTCAGTACTTC. Its translation: CASSPRLAGGRHIQYF.

This clone was counted a single time. The chain couples TRBV18 to TRBJ1-1; D possibly corresponds to TRBD1 (5 bases). Per germline, CDR1 KGHSH and CDR2 LQKENI. The CDR3 has 15 amino acids. V was clipped by 6 bases and J by 1 base, with 15 bases between them. The CDR3 region has the DNA TGTGCCAGCTCGCTGCTAAAGGGGCCGAACACTGAAGCTTTCTTT. It yields the protein CASSLLKGPNTEAFF.

CDR3 nucleotides: TGCGCCAGCAGGGAGGTGACAGGTTCCGGGGAGCTGTTTTTT. Its protein product is CASREVTGSGELFF. The chain combines TRBV5-1 with TRBJ2-2, with TRBD1 as a possible D gene (6 bases). The CDR3 is made up of 14 amino acids. The germline V and J ends were trimmed by 5 bases and 6 bases, with 14 bases remaining between them. Germline-derived CDR1 and CDR2 are SGHRS and YFSETQ.

The V call is TRBV7-8, the J call TRBJ1-5, with TRBD1 matching 7 bases. This CDR3 has 15 amino acids. CDR1 is SGHVS and CDR2 is FQNEAQ in the germline V gene. With V trimmed by 4 bases and J by 2 bases, 5 bases remained unmatched. The DNA for the CDR3 is TGTGCCAGCAGCTCCACAGGGGTAGGCAATCAGCCCCAGCATTTT. Translating it yields CASSSTGVGNQPQHF.

The CDR3 DNA sequence: TGTGCCAGCACGTACCGGTTTCAAACGCCGTCGAGGGAGACCCAGTACTTC. Translation: CASTYRFQTPSRETQYF. The chain employs TRBV2 and TRBJ2-5, with D uncertain. Germline V gene sequence: CDR1 SNHLY, CDR2 FYNNEI. Trimming cost V 7 bases and J 5 bases, with 26 bases left between them. This CDR3 region has 17 residues.

This chain connects TRBV6-1 to TRBJ1-1; D gene ambiguous. Germline V CDR1 and CDR2: MNHNS, SASEGT. Trimming took 7 bases from V and 5 from J, leaving 17 bases between them. The CDR3 runs to 14 residues. The CDR3 sequence is CASTIDVWGTEAFF. The CDR3 DNA is TGTGCCAGCACCATCGATGTGTGGGGAACTGAAGCTTTCTTT.

This chain joins TRBV21-1 and TRBJ1-5; the DNA was not compared with TRBD1, the D call given in the table. TRBV21-1 is deemed a pseudogene. This CDR3 region has 18 residues. CDR3 coding DNA: TGTGCCAGCAGCAAAAAGGGGGCTCTGTGGGGGCCCTATCAGCCCCAGCATTTT. Its protein product is CASSKKGALWGPYQPQHF.

Of note for this clone: This CDR3 is also generated by other DNA sequences in the sample. The chain carries TRBV5-1 and TRBJ2-1; TRBD2 might be the D (7 bases). This CDR3 is built from 14 residues. Trimming took 4 bases from V and 2 from J, leaving 10 bases between them. The V gene's germline CDR1 is SGHRS and CDR2 YFSETQ. CDR3 in amino acids: CASSPGGPYNEQFF. The DNA for the CDR3 is TGCGCCAGCAGCCCCGGGGGGCCCTACAATGAGCAGTTCTTC.

V usage is TRBV7-2 and J usage is TRBJ1-2; D call uncertain. The CDR3 runs to 15 residues. Germline V gene sequence: CDR1 SGHTA, CDR2 FQGNSA. The V gene lost 4 bases and the J gene lost 2 bases, with 14 bases spanning the gap. The CDR3 sequence: CASSSAGSLNYGYTF. The CDR3, as DNA: TGTGCCAGCAGCTCGGCGGGCAGCCTAAACTATGGCTACACCTTC.

The V gene is TRBV7-9, the J gene TRBJ2-7; 8 nucleotides match TRBD1. Per the germline V gene, CDR1 is SEHNR and CDR2 is FQNEAQ (reference sequence). This CDR3 spans 15 amino acids. J gave up 6 bases and V 5 bases, and 12 bases lay outside the gene matches. CDR3 residues: CASSGGGTGRLEQYF. CDR3 nucleotide sequence: TGTGCCAGCAGCGGAGGCGGGACAGGTCGTCTCGAGCAGTACTTC.

The chain combines TRBV5-1 with TRBJ2-1; TRBD2 aligns across 11 bases. The CDR3 is 16 amino acids. With 3 bases clipped from V and 4 bases from J, the junction kept 6 bases outside the gene matches. Germline values: CDR1 SGHRS, CDR2 YFSETQ. CDR3 in amino acids: CASSSTTSGEYNEQFF. In DNA, the CDR3 is TGCGCCAGCAGCTCGACGACTAGCGGGGAATACAATGAGCAGTTCTTC.

Concerning this clone itself: Other DNA sequences from this sample encode an identical CDR3 as well. The genes are TRBV19 and TRBJ2-1; D remains ambiguous. The CDR3 has 13 amino acids. Germline lookup yields CDR1 LNHDA and CDR2 SQIVND (reference sequence). V was pared by 1 base and J by 3 bases, with 4 bases between. The CDR3 reads CASSIGNYNEQFF. In DNA form, the CDR3 reads TGTGCCAGTAGTATAGGTAACTACAATGAGCAGTTCTTC.

This clone showed up just once. The chain recombines TRBV6-5 with TRBJ2-2; D gene unclear. From germline, CDR1 is MNHEY and CDR2 SVGAGI. Trimming removed 4 bases at V and 0 bases at J, with 12 bases between. CDR3 length: 16 amino acids. CDR3 sequence: CASSFNVEANTGELFF. CDR3 sequence (DNA): TGTGCCAGCAGTTTCAACGTTGAGGCGAACACCGGGGAGCTGTTTTTT.

About this clone: Additional DNA sequences in this sample encode the identical CDR3. This chain connects TRBV19 to TRBJ2-7; 9 nucleotides agree with TRBD1. Germline trimming cut 4 bases from V and 4 bases from J; bases unmatched to any gene: 5. The length of the CDR3 is 14 residues. In germline, CDR1 is LNHDA, CDR2 SQIVND (reference sequence). CDR3 coding DNA: TGTGCCAGTAGTAAGGGGACAGGGAGTTACGAGCAGTACTTC. This sequence encodes CASSKGTGSYEQYF. The full variable domain, its missing parts supplied by reference TRBV19 and TRBJ2-7, is DGGITQSPKYLFRKEGQNVTLSCEQNLNHDAMYWYRQDPGQGLRLIYYSQIVNDFQKGDIAEGYSVSREKKESFPLTVTSAQKNPTAFYLCASSKGTGSYEQYFGPGTRLTVT.

J is TRBJ1-2 and V is TRBV10-3, with D unclear. The CDR3 is made up of 13 amino acids. Deletions cut 1 base from V and 6 bases from J, with 9 bases between. The V gene's germline CDR1 is ENHRY and CDR2 SYGVKD. The CDR3 DNA is TGTGCCATCAGTGAGTTTGGAGCGAATGGCTACACCTTC. This translates into CAISEFGANGYTF.